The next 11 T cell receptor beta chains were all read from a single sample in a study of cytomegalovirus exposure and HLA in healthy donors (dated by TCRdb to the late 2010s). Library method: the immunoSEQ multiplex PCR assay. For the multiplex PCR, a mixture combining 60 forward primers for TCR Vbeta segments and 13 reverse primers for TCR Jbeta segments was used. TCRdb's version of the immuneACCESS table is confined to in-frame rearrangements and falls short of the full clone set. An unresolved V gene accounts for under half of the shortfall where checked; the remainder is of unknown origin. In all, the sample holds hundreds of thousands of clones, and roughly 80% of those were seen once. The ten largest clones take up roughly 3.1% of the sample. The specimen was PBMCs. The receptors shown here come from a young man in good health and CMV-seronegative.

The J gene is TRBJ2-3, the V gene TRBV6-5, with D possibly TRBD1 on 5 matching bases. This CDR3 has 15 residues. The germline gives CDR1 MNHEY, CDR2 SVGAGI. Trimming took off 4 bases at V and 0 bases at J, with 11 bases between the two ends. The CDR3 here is CASSSTGFSTDTQYF. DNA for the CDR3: TGTGCCAGCAGTTCCACAGGTTTTAGCACAGATACGCAGTATTTT.

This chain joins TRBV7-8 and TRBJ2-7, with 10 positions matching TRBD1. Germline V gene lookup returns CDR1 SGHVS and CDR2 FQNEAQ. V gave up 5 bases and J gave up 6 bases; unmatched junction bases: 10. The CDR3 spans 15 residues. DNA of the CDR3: TGTGCCAGCAGCATCTTCACCGGGACAGGGGTCGAGCAGTACTTC. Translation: CASSIFTGTGVEQYF.

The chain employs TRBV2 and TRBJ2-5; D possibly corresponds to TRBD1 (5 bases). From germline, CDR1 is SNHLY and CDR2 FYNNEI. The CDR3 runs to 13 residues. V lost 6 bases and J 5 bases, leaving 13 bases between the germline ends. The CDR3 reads CASSHRFIETQYF. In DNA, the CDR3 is TGTGCCAGCAGCCACAGGTTTATCGAGACCCAGTACTTC.

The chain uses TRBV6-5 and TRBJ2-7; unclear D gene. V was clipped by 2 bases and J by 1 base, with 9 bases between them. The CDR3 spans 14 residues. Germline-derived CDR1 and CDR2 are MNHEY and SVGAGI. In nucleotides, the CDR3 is TGTGCCAGCAGTTACAAGACTGCATCCTACGAGCAGTACTTC. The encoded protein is CASSYKTASYEQYF.

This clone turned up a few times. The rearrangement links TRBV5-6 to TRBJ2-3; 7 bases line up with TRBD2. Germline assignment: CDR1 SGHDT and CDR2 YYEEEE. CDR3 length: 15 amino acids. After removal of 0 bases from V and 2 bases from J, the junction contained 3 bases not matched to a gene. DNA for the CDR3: TGTGCCAGCAGCTTGGGACTAGCCCCCACAGATACGCAGTATTTT. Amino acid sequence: CASSLGLAPTDTQYF.

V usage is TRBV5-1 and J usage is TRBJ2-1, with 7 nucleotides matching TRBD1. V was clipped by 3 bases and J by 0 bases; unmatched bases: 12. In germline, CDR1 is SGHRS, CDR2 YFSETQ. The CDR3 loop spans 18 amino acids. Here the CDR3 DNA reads TGCGCCAGCAGCTCCGCGCTGACGGACAGGCGCTCCTACAATGAGCAGTTCTTC. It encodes CASSSALTDRRSYNEQFF.

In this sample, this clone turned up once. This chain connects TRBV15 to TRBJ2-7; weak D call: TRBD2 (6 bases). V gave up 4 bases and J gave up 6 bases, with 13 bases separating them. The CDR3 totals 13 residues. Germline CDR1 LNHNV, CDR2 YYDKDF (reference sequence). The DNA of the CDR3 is TGTGCCACCAGCAACTCGGGACTTCTCGAGCAGTACTTC. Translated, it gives CATSNSGLLEQYF.

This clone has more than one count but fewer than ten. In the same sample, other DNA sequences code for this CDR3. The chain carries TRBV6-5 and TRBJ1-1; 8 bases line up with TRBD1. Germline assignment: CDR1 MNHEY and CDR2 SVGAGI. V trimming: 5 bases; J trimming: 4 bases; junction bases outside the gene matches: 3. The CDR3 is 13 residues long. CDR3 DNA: TGTGCCAGCAGTGACACAGGGGGCACTGAAGCTTTCTTT. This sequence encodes CASSDTGGTEAFF.

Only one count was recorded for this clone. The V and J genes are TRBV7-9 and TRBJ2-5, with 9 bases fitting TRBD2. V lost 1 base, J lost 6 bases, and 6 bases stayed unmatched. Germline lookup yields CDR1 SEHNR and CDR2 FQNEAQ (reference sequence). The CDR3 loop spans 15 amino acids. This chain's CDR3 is CASSLDGLAGQTQYF. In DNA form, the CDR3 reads TGTGCCAGCAGCTTAGATGGGCTAGCGGGACAGACCCAGTACTTC.

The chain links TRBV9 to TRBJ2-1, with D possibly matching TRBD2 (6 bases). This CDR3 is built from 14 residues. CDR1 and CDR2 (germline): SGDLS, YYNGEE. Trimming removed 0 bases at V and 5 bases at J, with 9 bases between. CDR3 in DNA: TGTGCCAGCAGCGTAGGGGGGGTTCACAATGAGCAGTTCTTC. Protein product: CASSVGGVHNEQFF.

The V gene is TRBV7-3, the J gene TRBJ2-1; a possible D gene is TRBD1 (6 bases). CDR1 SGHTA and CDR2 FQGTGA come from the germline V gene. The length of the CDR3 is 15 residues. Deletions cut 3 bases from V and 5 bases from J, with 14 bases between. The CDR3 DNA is TGTGCCAGCAGCTTCACAGGGCTTACCAACAATGAGCAGTTCTTC. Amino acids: CASSFTGLTNNEQFF.